This T cell receptor beta chain was found in a study of T cell repertoires in cytomegalovirus infection. Looking at the study overall: CMV epitopes that were recently identified and HLA-C-restricted were used alongside well-studied HLA-B-restricted ones. Indications of both CMV infection and matching HLA type were provided by public TCR beta signatures.

Each CDR3 protein is one row after TCRdb ran MiXCR on the reads. The sample lists fewer than 1,000,000 distinct CDR3 sequences, roughly 30% seen once, with around 15% in the top ten. This clonotype was seen at least ten times. Its antigen is unidentified. Findings and caveats of the study: Across the ex vivo response, the dominant clonotypes were HLA-C-restricted CMV-specific TCR beta clonotypes. There were carriers of CMV plus the relevant HLA, and cumulative public TCR beta family frequency identified them.

The CDR3 loop spans 15 amino acids. Germline values: CDR1 SEHNR, CDR2 FQNEAQ (reference sequence). The germline V and J ends were trimmed by 1 base and 8 bases, with 14 bases remaining between them. The V call is TRBV7-9, the J call TRBJ1-4; tentatively, D is TRBD1 (5 bases). The receptor was derived from a human donor in good health (CMV status not recorded). Some clones in this sample may be carry-over from other donors' samples. Sequencing used cultured CD8+ T cells from PBMCs, obtained from culture after CMV antigen stimulation. CDR3 residues: CASSLDSGRNEKLFF. CDR3 bases: TGTGCCAGCAGCTTAGATTCAGGGAGGAACGAAAAACTGTTTTTT.